A selection of T cell receptor beta chains follows, all from one sample in a study of control samples from healthy donors and cancer patients. Assay: immunoSEQ multiplex PCR; the TCRdb copy retains only in-frame clones and omits some. The sample carries about 160,000 clones, 94% recorded once. Sequencing used blood. The receptors here all came from a woman aged 40 to 50 in good health. Each CDR3 is given with its conserved first and last residue. Fields, in order: CDR3 protein, CDR3 DNA, J gene, V gene, D gene, clone size. The D gene is left open where the match is weak. Rows give clone size only sometimes, using once, few, many, or a class for an expanded clone.

CDR3: CASSQGTHYEQYF
DNA: TGCGCCAGCAGCCAAGGGACTCACTACGAGCAGTACTTC
J: TRBJ2-7
V: TRBV4-1
D: -
size: -

CDR3: CASSKVTGQSSYEQYF
DNA: TGTGCCAGCAGCAAAGTTACAGGACAGAGCTCCTACGAGCAGTACTTC
J: TRBJ2-7
V: TRBV21-1
D: -
size: -

CDR3: CASSYSMNGLGAFF
DNA: TGTGCCAGCAGTTACTCGATGAACGGTCTCGGAGCTTTCTTT
J: TRBJ1-1
V: TRBV6-5
D: -
size: -

CDR3: CSVDGLWGGPVNEQFF
DNA: TGCAGCGTTGATGGGTTATGGGGGGGGCCCGTAAATGAGCAGTTCTTC
J: TRBJ2-1
V: TRBV29-1
D: -
size: -

CDR3: CASSIGTSGYNEQFF
DNA: TGTGCCAGTAGTATTGGGACTAGCGGATACAATGAGCAGTTCTTC
J: TRBJ2-1
V: TRBV19
D: TRBD2
size: -

CDR3: CASSRQRGISYEQYF
DNA: TGCGCCAGCAGCCGACAAAGGGGTATCTCCTACGAGCAGTACTTC
J: TRBJ2-7
V: TRBV4-3
D: -
size: -

CDR3: CASSESLGGQETQYF
DNA: TGTGCCAGCAGTGAATCCCTAGGGGGGCAAGAGACCCAGTACTTC
J: TRBJ2-5
V: TRBV6-1
D: -
size: -

CDR3: CSVETDSYEQYF
DNA: TGCAGCGTTGAGACCGACTCCTACGAGCAGTACTTC
J: TRBJ2-7
V: TRBV29-1
D: -
size: -

CDR3: CAWSVGRAGTGELFF
DNA: TGTGCCTGGAGTGTAGGTCGTGCAGGGACCGGGGAGCTGTTTTTT
J: TRBJ2-2
V: TRBV30
D: -
size: -

CDR3: CASSQESAGLYNEQFF
DNA: TGTGCCAGCAGCCAAGAATCAGCGGGACTTTACAATGAGCAGTTCTTC
J: TRBJ2-1
V: TRBV11-2
D: TRBD2
size: -

CDR3: CASSLIGLAGGSEGLF
DNA: TGCGCCAGCAGCTTGATTGGACTAGCGGGAGGTAGTGAGGGGCTCTTC
J: TRBJ2-1
V: TRBV5-1
D: TRBD2
size: -

CDR3: CASSLDKGPYGYTF
DNA: TGTGCCAGCAGCTTAGACAAGGGACCCTATGGCTACACCTTC
J: TRBJ1-2
V: TRBV7-2
D: -
size: -

CDR3: CASSEDTHTDTQYF
DNA: TGCGCCAGCAGTGAGGATACTCACACAGATACGCAGTATTTT
J: TRBJ2-3
V: TRBV10-1
D: -
size: once

CDR3: CASSGTGSYEQYF
DNA: TGTGCCAGCAGTGGGACAGGGTCCTACGAGCAGTACTTC
J: TRBJ2-7
V: TRBV5-5
D: TRBD1
size: -

CDR3: CASSYSIPGQGGTQYF
DNA: TGTGCCAGCAGTTACTCGATCCCGGGCCAAGGAGGGACCCAGTACTTC
J: TRBJ2-5
V: TRBV6-6
D: -
size: -

CDR3: CASSEERMETQYF
DNA: TGTGCCAGCAGTGAAGAACGGATGGAGACCCAGTACTTC
J: TRBJ2-5
V: TRBV2
D: -
size: -

CDR3: CASSTGLAGESGETQYF
DNA: TGCGCCAGCAGCACGGGACTAGCGGGAGAAAGCGGAGAGACCCAGTACTTC
J: TRBJ2-5
V: TRBV5-1
D: TRBD2
size: -

CDR3: CASSVVGGRGDTQYF
DNA: TGTGCCAGCAGCGTAGTTGGGGGTCGTGGAGATACGCAGTATTTT
J: TRBJ2-3
V: TRBV9
D: -
size: -

CDR3: CASSQDLAGYEQFF
DNA: TGTGCCAGCAGCCAAGATTTAGCAGGGTATGAGCAGTTCTTC
J: TRBJ2-1
V: TRBV14
D: -
size: -

CDR3: CASSPYGSGNTIYF
DNA: TGTGCCAGCAGCCCTTACGGGTCTGGAAACACCATATATTTT
J: TRBJ1-3
V: TRBV7-2
D: -
size: -